These 6 T cell receptor beta chains share one sample of origin, sequenced in a study of blood T cell repertoires in COVID-19. TCRdb's table, derived via immunoSEQ multiplex PCR, lists solely in-frame clones and lacks some. The profile covers approximately 270,000 clones, with around 88% appearing a single time and roughly 1.4% taken by the ten largest. Sequencing used peripheral blood. Every receptor here comes from an elderly man with acute or convalescent COVID-19.

The rearrangement uses TRBV7-2 and TRBJ2-7, with D unresolved. Germline CDR1 SGHTA, CDR2 FQGNSA. Trimming took 1 base from V and 5 from J, leaving 6 bases between them. This CDR3 is 12 amino acids long. DNA for the CDR3: TGTGCCAGCAGCTTAGACAGCCACGAGCAGTACTTC. Protein sequence: CASSLDSHEQYF.

The V call is TRBV7-9, the J call TRBJ2-2; 8 bases are shared with TRBD1. CDR3 size: 15 residues. Trimming at V came to 4 bases and at J to 5 bases, leaving 6 bases not matched to a gene. The germline gives CDR1 SEHNR, CDR2 FQNEAQ (reference sequence). This chain's CDR3 is CASSWNTGGTGELFF. The CDR3 bases are TGTGCCAGCAGCTGGAATACAGGGGGAACCGGGGAGCTGTTTTTT.

The V gene is TRBV5-6, the J gene TRBJ2-5; D might be TRBD2 (7 bases). The CDR3 sequence is 14 residues long. Trimming removed 3 bases from V and 7 bases from J, with 16 bases in between. The germline CDR1 and CDR2 sequences are SGHDT and YYEEEE. The DNA of the CDR3 is TGTGCCAGCAGCTCTCGGGGGGCCCTGGGGACCCAGTACTTC. It yields the protein CASSSRGALGTQYF.

The chain employs TRBV18 and TRBJ2-1; TRBD1 aligns across 12 bases. Germline V lookup: CDR1 KGHSH, CDR2 LQKENI. Germline trimming cut 3 bases from V and 8 bases from J; bases unmatched to any gene: 8. The CDR3 sequence is 16 residues long. CDR3: CASSPARDRGRHEQFF. Here the CDR3 DNA reads TGTGCCAGCTCACCGGCGAGGGACAGGGGGCGGCATGAGCAGTTCTTC.

This clone is a singleton in its sample. The rearrangement links TRBV28 to TRBJ2-1; the match to TRBD2 covers 9 bases. Per the germline V gene, CDR1 is MDHEN and CDR2 is SYDVKM. J was trimmed by 9 bases and V by 7 bases; bases with no gene match: 16. CDR3 size: 16 residues. CDR3 amino acids: CASTLGVAGVRVEQFF. The CDR3 DNA is TGTGCCAGCACTCTCGGGGTAGCGGGGGTCCGGGTTGAGCAGTTCTTC.

The sample holds one count of this clone. This chain uses TRBV3-1 (or the pseudogene TRBV3-2) with TRBJ2-1; TRBD2 matches at 9 bases. The CDR3 sequence is 17 residues long. Germline V gene lookup returns CDR1 LGHDT and CDR2 YNNKEL (reference sequence). V dropped 0 bases and J dropped 9; count of bases not matched to a gene: 12. CDR3 DNA sequence: TGTGCCAGCAGCCAAGACCTTGGGCGCGGGAGGGCCAGTGAGCAGTTCTTC. Protein product: CASSQDLGRGRASEQFF.